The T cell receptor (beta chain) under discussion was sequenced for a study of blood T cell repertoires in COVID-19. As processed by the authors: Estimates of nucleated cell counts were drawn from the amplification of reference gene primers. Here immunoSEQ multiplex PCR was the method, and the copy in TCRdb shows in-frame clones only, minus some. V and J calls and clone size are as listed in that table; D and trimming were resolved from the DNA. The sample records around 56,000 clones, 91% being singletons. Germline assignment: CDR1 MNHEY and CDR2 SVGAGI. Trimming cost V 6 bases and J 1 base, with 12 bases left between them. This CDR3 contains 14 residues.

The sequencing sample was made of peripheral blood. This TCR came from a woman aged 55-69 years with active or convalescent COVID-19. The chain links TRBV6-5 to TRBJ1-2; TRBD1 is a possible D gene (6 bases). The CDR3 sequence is CASRDGTFNYGYTF. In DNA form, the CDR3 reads TGTGCCAGCAGAGATGGGACATTTAACTATGGCTACACCTTC.